The 14 T cell receptor beta chains reported below all come from one sample, sequenced in a study of persistence of HIV-infected CD4 T cells. For these TCRs, the target antigens are not known. Lysates of CMV-infected fibroblasts at 10 ug/mL stimulated these cells. CD40L/CD69 double-negative CD45RO-high memory CD4+ T cells were collected. The immunoSEQ assay was version 4, run in survey mode. Sequencing used immunoSEQ multiplex PCR; TCRdb keeps in-frame clones, though not all of them. The sample carries 25,000 to 30,000 clones, 78% recorded once. The sequencing here drew on CD4+ T cells sorted from PBMCs after roughly 20-hour stimulation, taken from a patient who received antiretroviral therapy. Receptor source: an adult woman with HIV who was CMV-seropositive.

The chain couples TRBV10-3 to TRBJ1-2; TRBD1 is a possible D gene (5 bases). This CDR3 comprises 13 residues. V lost 6 bases to trimming and J lost 2 bases, with 10 bases between them. Germline lookup yields CDR1 ENHRY and CDR2 SYGVKD. In DNA, the CDR3 is TGTGCCATCAGGGGCAGGGCCAACTATGGCTACACCTTC. Its protein product is CAIRGRANYGYTF.

The chain carries TRBV3-1 (or the pseudogene TRBV3-2) and TRBJ1-4; D is uncertain. V lost 2 bases and J lost 7, with 5 bases in between. CDR3 size: 12 residues. The germline gives CDR1 LGHDT, CDR2 YNNKEL (reference sequence). The CDR3 here is CASSQPGEKLFF. CDR3 DNA: TGTGCCAGCAGCCAACCGGGTGAAAAACTGTTTTTT.

This sequence joins TRBV28 and TRBJ1-5, with 9 bases aligning to TRBD1. The V and J ends lost 6 bases and 7 bases, in that order; junction bases with no gene match: 7. Germline assignment: CDR1 MDHEN and CDR2 SYDVKM. CDR3 length equals 14 residues. The DNA of the CDR3 is TGTGCCAGCAGCCCGGGACAGGGATCCCAGCCCCAGCATTTT. Translation gives CASSPGQGSQPQHF. The variable domain in full, completed from reference TRBV28 and TRBJ1-5, reads DVKVTQSSRYLVKRTGEKVFLECVQDMDHENMFWYRQDPGLGLRLIYFSYDVKMKEKGDIPEGYSVSREKKERFSLILESASTNQTSMYLCASSPGQGSQPQHFGDGTRLSIL.

This sequence joins TRBV5-4 and TRBJ2-3; 7 positions match TRBD2. CDR3 length: 14 amino acids. Losses at the gene ends were 4 bases for V and 2 bases for J; bases not matched to a gene: 4. CDR1 is SGHNT, CDR2 YYREEE, per germline (reference sequence). The CDR3 protein is CASSPRGDTDTQYF. The CDR3 DNA follows: TGTGCCAGCAGCCCTCGGGGGGACACAGATACGCAGTATTTT.

This CDR3 is CASSGVTYNEQFF. The CDR3 nucleotides are TGTGCCAGCAGTGGGGTCACCTACAATGAGCAGTTCTTC. The rearrangement uses TRBV2 and TRBJ2-1; D is undetermined. The CDR3 covers 13 residues. V lost 4 bases to trimming and J lost 2 bases, with 6 bases between them. Germline V gene sequence: CDR1 SNHLY, CDR2 FYNNEI.

The chain recombines TRBV7-6 with TRBJ1-1; D ambiguous. Germline V lookup: CDR1 SGHVS, CDR2 FNYEAQ. Trimming took off 0 bases at V and 1 base at J, with 3 bases between the two ends. The length of the CDR3 is 13 residues. CDR3: CASSLAPNTEAFF. CDR3 bases: TGTGCCAGCAGCTTAGCTCCGAACACTGAAGCTTTCTTT.

This clone was counted between two and nine times. J is TRBJ1-6 and V is TRBV7-3; D remains ambiguous. V lost 5 bases and J 4 bases, leaving 9 bases between the germline ends. The CDR3 totals 14 residues. Germline V CDR1 and CDR2: SGHTA, FQGTGA. CDR3: CASSVDGYNSPLHF. DNA for the CDR3: TGTGCCAGCAGCGTGGACGGATATAATTCACCCCTCCACTTT.

The chain couples TRBV2 to TRBJ1-1; 8 bases line up with TRBD1. Germline V gene sequence: CDR1 SNHLY, CDR2 FYNNEI. The CDR3 sequence is 13 residues long. Trimming took 5 bases from V and 10 from J; bases not matched to a gene: 9. CDR3 in amino acids: CASSPDQGATAFF. CDR3 coding DNA: TGTGCCAGCAGTCCCGATCAGGGGGCGACAGCTTTCTTT. The full variable domain, in which reference TRBV2 and TRBJ1-1 provide the parts outside the CDR3, is EPEVTQTPSHQVTQMGQEVILRCVPISNHLYFYWYRQILGQKVEFLVSFYNNEISEKSEIFDDQFSVERPDGSNFTLKIRSTKLEDSAMYFCASSPDQGATAFFGQGTRLTVV.

The CDR3 loop reads CASSEFRTGGGETQYF. The CDR3, as DNA: TGTGCCAGCAGTGAATTTAGGACCGGAGGAGGCGAGACCCAGTACTTC. This chain links TRBV25-1 with TRBJ2-5; possibly TRBD2 for D (5 bases). In germline, CDR1 is MGHDK, CDR2 SYGVNS. V gave up 1 base and J gave up 5 bases, with 17 bases separating them. The CDR3 runs 16 residues.

The V call is TRBV19, the J call TRBJ2-3, with D possibly TRBD1 on 5 matching bases. The CDR3 is 15 residues long. The V end was cut by 6 bases, the J end by 1 base, with 14 bases between. Germline V CDR1 and CDR2: LNHDA, SQIVND (reference sequence). This CDR3 is CASRRKGLGTDTQYF. The CDR3 nucleotides are TGTGCCAGTAGACGCAAGGGGCTCGGCACAGATACGCAGTATTTT.

This clone has just a few counts. The V call is TRBV6-5, the J call TRBJ1-4; 9 bases are a match to TRBD1. Germline V gene data show CDR1 as MNHEY and CDR2 as SVGAGI. The CDR3 has 14 amino acids. Trimming removed 7 bases from V and 8 bases from J; junction bases left unmatched: 8. This chain's CDR3 is CASIRDRVDEKLFF. The DNA of the CDR3 is TGTGCCAGCATAAGGGACAGGGTGGACGAAAAACTGTTTTTT.

The rearrangement joins TRBV6-1 to TRBJ1-2; TRBD1 might be the D (5 bases). V shed 0 bases and J shed 1 base, with 9 bases lying between them. The CDR3 loop spans 15 amino acids. Germline V gives CDR1 MNHNS, CDR2 SASEGT. DNA for the CDR3: TGTGCCAGCAGTGAAGCGCCGGGGCGTAACTATGGCTACACCTTC. It encodes CASSEAPGRNYGYTF.

This rearrangement joins TRBV18 to TRBJ2-5; D ambiguous. V was trimmed by 2 bases and J by 4 bases, leaving 17 bases between them. This CDR3 has 16 residues. Per germline, CDR1 KGHSH and CDR2 LQKENI. CDR3 amino acids: CASSPFQGSGVETQYF. CDR3 sequence (DNA): TGTGCCAGCTCACCATTCCAAGGGTCTGGTGTAGAGACCCAGTACTTC.

The chain couples TRBV27 to TRBJ2-4; 9 bases match TRBD2. This CDR3 is built from 18 residues. V was clipped by 8 bases and J by 3 bases; unmatched bases: 17. CDR1 MNHEY and CDR2 SMNVEV come from the germline V gene (reference sequence). The CDR3 here is CASRGGLAVGEDKNIQYF. In DNA, the CDR3 is TGTGCCAGCCGGGGGGGACTAGCAGTAGGTGAGGACAAAAACATTCAGTACTTC.